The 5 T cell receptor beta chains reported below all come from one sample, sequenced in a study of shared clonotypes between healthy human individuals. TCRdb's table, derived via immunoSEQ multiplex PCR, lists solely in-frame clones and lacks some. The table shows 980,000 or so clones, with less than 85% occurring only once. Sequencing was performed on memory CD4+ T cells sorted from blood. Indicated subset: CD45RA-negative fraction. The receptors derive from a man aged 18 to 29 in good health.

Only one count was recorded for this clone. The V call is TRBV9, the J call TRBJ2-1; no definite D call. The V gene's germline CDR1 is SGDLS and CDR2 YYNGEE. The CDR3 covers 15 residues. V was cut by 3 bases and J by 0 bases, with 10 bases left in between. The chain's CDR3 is CASSESGTSYNEQFF. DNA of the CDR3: TGTGCCAGCAGCGAGTCGGGCACCTCCTACAATGAGCAGTTCTTC. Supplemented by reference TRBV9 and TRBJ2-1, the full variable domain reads DSGVTQTPKHLITATGQRVTLRCSPRSGDLSVYWYQQSLDQGLQFLIQYYNGEERAKGNILERFSAQQFPDLHSELNLSSLELGDSALYFCASSESGTSYNEQFFGPGTRLTVL.

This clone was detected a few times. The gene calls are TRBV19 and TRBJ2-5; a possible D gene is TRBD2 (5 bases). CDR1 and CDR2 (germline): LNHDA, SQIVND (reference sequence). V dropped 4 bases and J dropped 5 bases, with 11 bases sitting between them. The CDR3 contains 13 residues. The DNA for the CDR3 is TGTGCCAGTAGTACGGACCCGGGGGAGACCCAGTACTTC. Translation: CASSTDPGETQYF.

CDR3 region: CASSLAGEGSYEQYF. The DNA of the CDR3 is TGTGCCAGTAGTTTAGCGGGAGAGGGTTCGTACGAGCAGTACTTC. The chain is built from TRBV19 and TRBJ2-7; 9 positions match TRBD2. CDR3 length equals 15 residues. Germline CDR1 is LNHDA and CDR2 is SQIVND (reference sequence). J was trimmed by 4 bases and V by 5 bases; bases with no gene match: 9.

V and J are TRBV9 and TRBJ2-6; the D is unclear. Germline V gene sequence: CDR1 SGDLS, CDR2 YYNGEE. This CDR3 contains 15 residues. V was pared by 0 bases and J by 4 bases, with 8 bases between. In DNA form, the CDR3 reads TGTGCCAGCAGCGTAGCTACATCAGGGGCCAACGTCCTGACTTTC. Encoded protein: CASSVATSGANVLTF.

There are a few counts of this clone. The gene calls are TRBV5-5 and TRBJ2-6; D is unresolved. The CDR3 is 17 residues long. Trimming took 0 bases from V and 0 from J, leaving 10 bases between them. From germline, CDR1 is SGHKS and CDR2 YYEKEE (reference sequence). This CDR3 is CASSLAIRSSGANVLTF. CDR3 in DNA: TGTGCCAGCAGCTTGGCCATACGCAGCTCTGGGGCCAACGTCCTGACTTTC.